Listed here is a single T cell receptor (beta chain). Its antigen is unknown. These data come from a study of shared clonotypes between healthy human individuals. Findings of the study overall: The sharing of 4.5% to 6.5% of naive CD4 clonotypes was seen across a few donors.

Those who donated, Caucasian adults without exception, all lived in Nashville, Tennessee. Division of CD4+ cells produced a CD45RA+ naive subset and a CD45RA-negative memory subset. The repertoire was sequenced with immunoSEQ multiplex PCR; TCRdb's copy has only in-frame clones and lacks some. This sample has more than 2 million clones; approximately 96% occur once, and the top ten carry approximately 0.13%. The sample taken for sequencing was naive CD4+ T cells sorted from blood. The subset was: CD45RA+ positively selected. The sequence was collected from a man between 18 and 29 years old in good health.

This CDR3 is CASSDRGQVTGELFF. In DNA form, the CDR3 reads TGTGCCAGCAGCGACAGGGGGCAGGTCACCGGGGAGCTGTTTTTT. V gene TRBV28 combines with J gene TRBJ2-2, with TRBD1 matching over 10 bases. CDR3 size: 15 residues. J gave up 4 bases and V 6 bases, and 5 bases lay outside the gene matches. Per the germline V gene, CDR1 is MDHEN and CDR2 is SYDVKM.